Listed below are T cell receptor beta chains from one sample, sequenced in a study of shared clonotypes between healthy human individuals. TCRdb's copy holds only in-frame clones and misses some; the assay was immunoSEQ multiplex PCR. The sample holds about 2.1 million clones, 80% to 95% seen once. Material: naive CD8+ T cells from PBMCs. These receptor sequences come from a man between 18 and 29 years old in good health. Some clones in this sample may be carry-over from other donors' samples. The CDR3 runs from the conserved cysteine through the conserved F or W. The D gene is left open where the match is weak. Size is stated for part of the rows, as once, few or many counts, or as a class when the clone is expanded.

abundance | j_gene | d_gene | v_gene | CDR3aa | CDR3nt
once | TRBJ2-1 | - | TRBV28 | CASSNRGSSYNEQFF | TGTGCCAGCAGTAATCGGGGGAGCTCCTACAATGAGCAGTTCTTC
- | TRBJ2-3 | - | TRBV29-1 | CSVNGRSTDTQYF | TGCAGCGTTAACGGCCGTAGCACAGATACGCAGTATTTT
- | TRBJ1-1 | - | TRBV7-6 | CASSLGVGVAWATGNTEAFF | TGTGCCAGCAGCTTGGGTGTCGGGGTAGCTTGGGCTACGGGCAACACTGAAGCTTTCTTT
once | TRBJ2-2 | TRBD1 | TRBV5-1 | CASSFRTGGITGELFF | TGCGCCAGCAGCTTTCGGACAGGGGGCATCACCGGGGAGCTGTTTTTT
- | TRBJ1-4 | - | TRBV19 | CASRFGEKLFF | TGTGCCAGTAGGTTCGGTGAAAAACTGTTTTTT
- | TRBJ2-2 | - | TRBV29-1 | CSVDPRNTGELFF | TGCAGCGTTGATCCCAGGAACACCGGGGAGCTGTTTTTT
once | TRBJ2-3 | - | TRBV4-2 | CASSQAMDTQYF | TGTGCCAGCAGCCAGGCTATGGATACGCAGTATTTT
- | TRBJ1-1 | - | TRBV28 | CASSNGPEAFF | TGTGCCAGCAGTAACGGACCTGAAGCTTTCTTT
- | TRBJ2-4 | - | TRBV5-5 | CASSLGAGGNGIQYF | TGTGCCAGCAGCTTGGGGGCAGGAGGAAATGGCATTCAGTACTTC
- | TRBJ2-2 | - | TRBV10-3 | CAISESGGYPGELFF | TGTGCCATCAGTGAGTCCGGAGGGTATCCCGGGGAGCTGTTTTTT
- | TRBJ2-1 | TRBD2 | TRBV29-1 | CSVGTSGSYNEQFF | TGCAGCGTGGGGACTAGCGGGTCCTACAATGAGCAGTTCTTC
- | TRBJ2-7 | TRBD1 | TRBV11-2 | CASSLWTGRTYEQYF | TGTGCCAGCAGCCTCTGGACAGGACGGACCTACGAGCAGTACTTC
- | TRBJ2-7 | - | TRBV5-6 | CASSHPSGRSSYEQYF | TGTGCCAGCAGCCACCCATCGGGACGGAGCTCCTACGAGCAGTACTTC
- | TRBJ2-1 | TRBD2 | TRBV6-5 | CASSVTSGSGNEQFF | TGTGCCAGCAGCGTGACTAGCGGGAGTGGCAATGAGCAGTTCTTC
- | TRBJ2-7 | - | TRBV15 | CATSRDLSAQTYEQYF | TGTGCCACCAGCAGAGATCTAAGCGCGCAAACCTACGAGCAGTACTTC
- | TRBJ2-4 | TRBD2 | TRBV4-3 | CASSQDQSSGKNIQYF | TGCGCCAGCAGCCAAGATCAATCTAGCGGTAAAAACATTCAGTACTTC
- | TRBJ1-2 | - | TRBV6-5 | CASIITGSPSYGYTF | TGTGCCAGCATCATAACAGGGTCCCCTAGCTATGGCTACACCTTC
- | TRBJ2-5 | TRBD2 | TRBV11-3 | CASSLVAGVSETQYF | TGTGCCAGCAGCTTAGTAGCGGGAGTATCAGAGACCCAGTACTTC
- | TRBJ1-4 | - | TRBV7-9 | CASRRGLHINEKLFF | TGTGCCAGCAGACGAGGACTACATATTAATGAAAAACTGTTTTTT
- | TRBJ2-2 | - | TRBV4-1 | CASSQTPAGTGNTGELFF | TGCGCCAGCAGCCAAACTCCCGCAGGCACAGGGAACACCGGGGAGCTGTTTTTT
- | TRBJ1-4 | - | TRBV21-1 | CASNQVGEGEKLFF | TGTGCCAGCAACCAAGTAGGGGAGGGCGAAAAACTGTTTTTT
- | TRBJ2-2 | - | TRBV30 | CAWTVVMGRNTGELFF | TGTGCCTGGACTGTGGTTATGGGGCGAAACACCGGGGAGCTGTTTTTT
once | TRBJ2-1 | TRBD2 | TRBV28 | CASSQTGGSNEQFF | TGTGCCAGCAGCCAAACGGGCGGGAGTAATGAGCAGTTCTTC
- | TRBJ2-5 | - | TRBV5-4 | CASSTRQAQETQYF | TGTGCCAGCAGCACCCGACAGGCACAAGAGACCCAGTACTTC
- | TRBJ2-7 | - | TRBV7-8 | CASSLDVRGEQYF | TGTGCCAGCAGCTTAGATGTTCGGGGGGAGCAGTACTTC
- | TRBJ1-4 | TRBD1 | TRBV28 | CASSSRQGNEKLFF | TGTGCCAGCAGTTCAAGACAGGGTAATGAAAAACTGTTTTTT
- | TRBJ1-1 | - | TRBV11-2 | CASSNRDGSNTEAFF | TGTGCCAGCAGCAACCGGGACGGCTCTAACACTGAAGCTTTCTTT
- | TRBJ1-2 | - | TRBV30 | CASPTLNYGYTF | TGTGCCTCCCCGACCCTGAACTATGGCTACACCTTC
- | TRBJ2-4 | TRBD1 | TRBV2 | CASRPRQGYTKNIQYF | TGTGCCAGCAGGCCCCGACAGGGGTATACCAAAAACATTCAGTACTTC
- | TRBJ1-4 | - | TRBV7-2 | CASSLIGAPLEKLFF | TGTGCCAGCAGCTTGATAGGGGCCCCCCTGGAAAAACTGTTTTTT
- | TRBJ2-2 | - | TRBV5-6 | CASSPAGSTGELFF | TGTGCCAGCAGCCCTGCGGGAAGCACCGGGGAGCTGTTTTTT
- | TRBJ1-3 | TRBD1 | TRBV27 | CASSPDRGQGNTIYF | TGTGCCAGCAGTCCAGACAGGGGGCAGGGAAACACCATATATTTT
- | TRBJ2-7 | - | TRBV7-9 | CASSLVQAPSYEQYF | TGTGCCAGCAGCTTAGTACAGGCTCCATCTTACGAGCAGTACTTC
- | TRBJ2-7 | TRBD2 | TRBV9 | CASSARPRAGDDEQYF | TGTGCCAGCAGCGCCCGACCCCGAGCGGGAGATGACGAGCAGTACTTC
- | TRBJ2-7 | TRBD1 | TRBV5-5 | CASSTDRADGYEQYF | TGTGCCAGCAGCACCGACAGGGCAGACGGCTACGAGCAGTACTTC
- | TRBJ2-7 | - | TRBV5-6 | CASRPGFLRSDEQYF | TGTGCCAGCAGACCAGGGTTCCTAAGGAGCGACGAGCAGTACTTC
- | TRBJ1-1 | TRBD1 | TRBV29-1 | CSVVAQGGSAFF | TGCAGCGTTGTTGCGCAGGGGGGTTCGGCTTTCTTT
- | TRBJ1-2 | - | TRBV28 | CASRARRVFYGYTF | TGTGCCAGCAGGGCTCGTCGGGTCTTCTATGGCTACACCTTC
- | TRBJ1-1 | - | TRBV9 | CASSYRDRTNTEAFF | TGTGCCAGCAGCTATCGGGACCGAACGAACACTGAAGCTTTCTTT
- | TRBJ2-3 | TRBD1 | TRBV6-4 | CASSKTGGRTDTQYF | TGTGCCAGCAGTAAGACAGGGGGCAGAACAGATACGCAGTATTTT
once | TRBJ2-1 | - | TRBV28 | CASRGGGSPYNEQFF | TGTGCCAGCAGGGGAGGGGGGAGTCCCTACAATGAGCAGTTCTTC
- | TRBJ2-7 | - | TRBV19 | CASSIWTDSYEQYF | TGTGCCAGTAGTATATGGACAGACTCCTACGAGCAGTACTTC
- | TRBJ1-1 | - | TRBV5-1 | CASSPPDRANTEAFF | TGCGCCAGCAGCCCTCCTGACAGAGCGAACACTGAAGCTTTCTTT